This T cell receptor beta chain is from a study of blood T cell repertoires in COVID-19. Study-wide context: The origin of the acute and convalescent COVID-19 samples was the United States, Italy and Spain. The analysed material was cDNA or gDNA that came from T cells, B-cell-depleted T cells, or PBMCs.

This CDR3 has 16 residues. CDR1 and CDR2 from the germline V gene are SNHLY and FYNNEI. With V trimmed by 7 bases and J by 1 base, 8 bases remained unmatched. Authors' methods: It was from reference gene primer amplification that nucleated cell counts were estimated. Here immunoSEQ multiplex PCR was the method, and the copy in TCRdb shows in-frame clones only, minus some. That table is the source of V, J and clone size, and D and trimming were worked out from the DNA. Of about 200,000 clones in the sample, around 83% were seen once. The material sequenced was peripheral blood. The V gene is TRBV2, the J gene TRBJ1-5, with 9 nucleotides matching TRBD1. The sequence derives from a human donor in a cohort sampled during active COVID-19. The CDR3 DNA is TGTGCCAGCAACCCACAGGGGGCATTAAGCAATCAGCCCCAGCATTTT. It translates to CASNPQGALSNQPQHF. Together with reference TRBV2 and TRBJ1-5, the CDR3 gives the full variable domain: EPEVTQTPSHQVTQMGQEVILRCVPISNHLYFYWYRQILGQKVEFLVSFYNNEISEKSEIFDDQFSVERPDGSNFTLKIRSTKLEDSAMYFCASNPQGALSNQPQHFGDGTRLSIL.